This T cell receptor beta chain emerged from a study of blood T cell repertoires in COVID-19. Study background: Acute-phase and convalescent COVID-19 samples originated in the United States, Italy and Spain. Nucleic acid was either cDNA or gDNA, and it came from T cells, B-cell-depleted T cells, or PBMCs.

Trimming removed 5 bases from V and 2 bases from J, with 19 bases in between. CDR3 length equals 16 residues. The germline gives CDR1 MDHEN, CDR2 SYDVKM. Adults between about 18 and 89 years of age took part from about 24 US areas. Within the 2 weeks before study entry, each person in the exposed group met a COVID-19 case. Some clones are missing from TCRdb's copy, which holds only in-frame ones; the method was immunoSEQ multiplex PCR. Here the sample spans almost 350,000 clones, 88% being singletons. The chain employs TRBV28 and TRBJ2-7; D perhaps matches TRBD1 (5 bases). The clonotype comes from a woman aged 25-40 years who had been exposed to COVID-19. Sequencing input: PBMCs or T cells enriched from blood (not recorded which). DNA of the CDR3: TGTGCCAGCAGTCTACAGGTTGTGGGGTCACCCTACGAGCAGTACTTC. Its translation is CASSLQVVGSPYEQYF.